This TCR beta chain was obtained from a study of a mutant IDH1 vaccine in newly diagnosed glioma. Study-level information: In weeks 1, 3, 5, 7, 11, 15, 19 and 23, patients were immunized, eight times in all. Those enrolled had earlier been treated with radiotherapy, temozolomide, or both, mostly both.

Documented time point: week 23, last vaccination. What each vaccine dose contained was 300 ug of mutant IDH1 20-mer peptide, accompanied by topical imiquimod. Data came from immunoSEQ multiplex PCR; TCRdb stores just in-frame clones and leaves some out. The sample lists about 65,000 clones; 70% to 90% were seen once. Notes on this clone: The antigen is undetermined.

CDR1 and CDR2 (germline): MNHEY, SMNVEV (reference sequence). There are 16 residues in the CDR3. The ends were cut back, 3 bases at V and 7 bases at J, with 21 bases in the middle. The sample consisted of PBMCs, taken from a glioma patient whose treatment included an IDH1 peptide vaccine. This chain uses TRBV27 with TRBJ1-1, with a weak D call TRBD1 (5 bases). This receptor was taken from a man aged 25-45 years with glioma. This chain's CDR3 is CASSFGVRGPSYEAFF. CDR3 in DNA: TGTGCCAGCAGTTTTGGTGTGAGGGGCCCGTCATATGAAGCTTTCTTT.